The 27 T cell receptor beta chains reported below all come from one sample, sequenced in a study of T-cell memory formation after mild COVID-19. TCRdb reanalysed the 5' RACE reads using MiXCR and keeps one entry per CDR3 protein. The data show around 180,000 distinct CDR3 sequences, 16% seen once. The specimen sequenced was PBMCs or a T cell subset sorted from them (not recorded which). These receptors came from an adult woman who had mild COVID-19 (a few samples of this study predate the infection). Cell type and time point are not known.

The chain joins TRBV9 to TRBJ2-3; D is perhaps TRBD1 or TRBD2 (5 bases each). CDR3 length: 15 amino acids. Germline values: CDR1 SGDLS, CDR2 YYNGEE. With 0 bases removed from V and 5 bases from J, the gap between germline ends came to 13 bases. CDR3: CASSVVGAGGDTQYF. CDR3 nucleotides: TGTGCCAGCAGCGTAGTTGGGGCAGGAGGAGATACGCAGTATTTT.

CDR3 nucleotides: TGTGCCAGCAGCGTAGTGGCTAGCGGGAGTAGATACGAGCAGTACTTC. This codes for CASSVVASGSRYEQYF. The rearrangement joins TRBV9 to TRBJ2-7; TRBD2 matches 10 bases. Germline lookup yields CDR1 SGDLS and CDR2 YYNGEE. V lost 0 bases, J lost 4 bases, and 7 bases stayed unmatched. This CDR3 region has 16 residues.

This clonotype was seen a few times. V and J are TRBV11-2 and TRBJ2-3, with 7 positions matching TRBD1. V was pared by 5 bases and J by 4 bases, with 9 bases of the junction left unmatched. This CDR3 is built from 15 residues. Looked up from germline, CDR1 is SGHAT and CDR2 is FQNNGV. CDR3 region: CASSARQGDSDTQYF. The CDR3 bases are TGTGCCAGCAGCGCGAGACAGGGAGACTCAGATACGCAGTATTTT.

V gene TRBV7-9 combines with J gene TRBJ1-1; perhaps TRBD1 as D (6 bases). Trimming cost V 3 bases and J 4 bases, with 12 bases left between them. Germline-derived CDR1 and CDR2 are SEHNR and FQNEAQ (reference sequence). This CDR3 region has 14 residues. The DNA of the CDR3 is TGTGCCAGCAGCTTCCCCACAGGGAGCACTGAAGCTTTCTTT. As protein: CASSFPTGSTEAFF.

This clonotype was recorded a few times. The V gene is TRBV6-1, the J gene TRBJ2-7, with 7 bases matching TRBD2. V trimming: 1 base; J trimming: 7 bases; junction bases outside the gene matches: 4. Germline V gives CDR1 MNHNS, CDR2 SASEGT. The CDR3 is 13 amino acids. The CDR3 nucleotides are TGTGCCAGCAGTGAAGGGGTCGGGGGGGAGCAGTACTTC. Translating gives CASSEGVGGEQYF.

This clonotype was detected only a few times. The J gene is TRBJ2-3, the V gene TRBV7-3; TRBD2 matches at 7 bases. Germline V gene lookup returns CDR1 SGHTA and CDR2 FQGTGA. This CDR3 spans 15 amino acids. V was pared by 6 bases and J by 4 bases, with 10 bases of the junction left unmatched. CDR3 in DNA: TGTGCCAGCAGTCCGACTAGCCTGACAGCAGATACGCAGTATTTT. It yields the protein CASSPTSLTADTQYF.

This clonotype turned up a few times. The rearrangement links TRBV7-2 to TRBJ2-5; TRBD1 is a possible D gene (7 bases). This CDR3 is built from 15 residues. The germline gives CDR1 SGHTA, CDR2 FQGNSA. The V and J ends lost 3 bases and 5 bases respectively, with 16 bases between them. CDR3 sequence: CASSFPGVGGETQYF. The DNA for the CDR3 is TGTGCCAGCAGCTTCCCGGGGGTAGGGGGCGAGACCCAGTACTTC.

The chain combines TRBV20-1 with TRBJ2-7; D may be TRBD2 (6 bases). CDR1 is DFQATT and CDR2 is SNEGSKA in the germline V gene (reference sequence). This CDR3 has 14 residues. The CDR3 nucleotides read TGCAGGGCCCTAAAACCGGAGGGCTCCTACGAGCAGTACTTC. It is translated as CRALKPEGSYEQYF.

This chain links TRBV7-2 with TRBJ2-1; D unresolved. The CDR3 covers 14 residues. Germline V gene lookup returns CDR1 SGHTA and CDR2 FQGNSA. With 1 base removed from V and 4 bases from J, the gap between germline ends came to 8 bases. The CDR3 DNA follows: TGTGCCAGCAGCTTAGATGGCGGATACAATGAGCAGTTCTTC. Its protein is CASSLDGGYNEQFF.

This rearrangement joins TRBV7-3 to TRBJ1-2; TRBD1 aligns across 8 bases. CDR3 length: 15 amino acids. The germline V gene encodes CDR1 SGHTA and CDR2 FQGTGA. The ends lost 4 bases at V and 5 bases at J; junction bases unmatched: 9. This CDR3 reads CASSSSRTGRYGYTF. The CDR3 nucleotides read TGTGCCAGCAGCTCCTCACGGACAGGGCGGTATGGCTACACCTTC.

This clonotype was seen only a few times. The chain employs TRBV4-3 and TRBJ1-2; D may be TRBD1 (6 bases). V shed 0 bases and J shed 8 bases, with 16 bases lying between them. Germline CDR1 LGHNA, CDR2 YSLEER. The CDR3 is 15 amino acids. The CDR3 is CASSQDRAQGKGYTF. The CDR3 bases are TGCGCCAGCAGCCAAGATCGTGCACAGGGAAAAGGCTACACCTTC.

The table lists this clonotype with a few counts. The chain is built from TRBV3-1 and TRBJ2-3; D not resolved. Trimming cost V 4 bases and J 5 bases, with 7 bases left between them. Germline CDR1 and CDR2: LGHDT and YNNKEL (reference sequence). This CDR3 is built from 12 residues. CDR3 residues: CASSRPGDTQYF. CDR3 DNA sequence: TGTGCCAGCAGCCGTCCGGGAGATACGCAGTATTTT.

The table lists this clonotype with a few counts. In DNA form, the CDR3 reads TGTGCCAGCAGCTCCGCTAAACTCCGACAGGGTCACACTGAAGCTTTCTTT. Encoded protein: CASSSAKLRQGHTEAFF. The chain carries TRBV7-9 and TRBJ1-1; 7 bases are a match to TRBD1. Germline CDR1 is SEHNR and CDR2 is FQNEAQ (reference sequence). This CDR3 is built from 17 residues. J lost 3 bases, V lost 4 bases, and 14 bases had no gene match.

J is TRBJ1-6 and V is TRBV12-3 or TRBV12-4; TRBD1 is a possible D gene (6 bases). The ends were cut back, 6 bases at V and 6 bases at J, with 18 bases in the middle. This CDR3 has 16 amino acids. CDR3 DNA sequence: TGTGCCAGCAGCCTTCTCCGGGACAAGGGTAATTCACCCCTCCACTTT. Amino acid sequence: CASSLLRDKGNSPLHF.

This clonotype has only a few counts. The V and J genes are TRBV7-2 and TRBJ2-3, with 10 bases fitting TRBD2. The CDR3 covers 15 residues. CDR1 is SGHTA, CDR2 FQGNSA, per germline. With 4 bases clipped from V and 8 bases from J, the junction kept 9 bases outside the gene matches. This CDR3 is CASSSSSGSVGTQYF. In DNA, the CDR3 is TGTGCCAGCAGCTCTTCTAGCGGGAGTGTGGGTACGCAGTATTTT. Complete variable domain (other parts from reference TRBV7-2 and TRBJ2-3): GAGVSQSPSNKVTEKGKDVELRCDPISGHTALYWYRQSLGQGLEFLIYFQGNSAPDKSGLPSDRFSAERTGGSVSTLTIQRTQQEDSAVYLCASSSSSGSVGTQYFGPGTRLTVL.

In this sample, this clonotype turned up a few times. CDR3 in DNA: TGCGCCAGCAGCTCCGGGACTAGCGGCCCCGGGGAGCTGTTTTTT. Translation: CASSSGTSGPGELFF. The rearrangement uses TRBV5-1 and TRBJ2-2, with 11 nucleotides matching TRBD2. Germline CDR1 SGHRS, CDR2 YFSETQ. With 3 bases clipped from V and 6 bases from J, the junction kept 4 bases outside the gene matches. CDR3 length: 15 residues.

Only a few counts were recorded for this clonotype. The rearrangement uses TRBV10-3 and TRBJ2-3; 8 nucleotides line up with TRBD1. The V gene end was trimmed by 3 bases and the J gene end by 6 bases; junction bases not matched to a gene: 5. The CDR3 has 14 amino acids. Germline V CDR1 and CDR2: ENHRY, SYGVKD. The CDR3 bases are TGTGCCATCAGTGAAAGGACAGGGCTGGATACGCAGTATTTT. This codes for CAISERTGLDTQYF.

The CDR3 DNA is TGTGCCAGCAGTAAGAAGGGAGATACGCAGTATTTT. Its protein product is CASSKKGDTQYF. The rearrangement uses TRBV12-3 or TRBV12-4 and TRBJ2-3; D not certain. V was trimmed by 5 bases and J by 5 bases, leaving 8 bases between them. This CDR3 is 12 amino acids long.

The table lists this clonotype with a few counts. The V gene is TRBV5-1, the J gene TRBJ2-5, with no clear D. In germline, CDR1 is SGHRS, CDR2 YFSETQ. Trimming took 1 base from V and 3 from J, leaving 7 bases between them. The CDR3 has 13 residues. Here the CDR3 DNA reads TGCGCCAGCAGCTTGATAACGGAAGAGACCCAGTACTTC. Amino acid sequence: CASSLITEETQYF.

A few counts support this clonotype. CDR3 sequence reads: CASSYSSPGREQYF. CDR3 bases: TGTGCCAGCAGTTACTCGAGCCCGGGTAGGGAGCAGTACTTC. V is TRBV6-6 and J is TRBJ2-7, with unresolved D. CDR3 size: 14 residues. Per the germline V gene, CDR1 is MNHNY and CDR2 is SVGAGI (reference sequence). V was clipped by 0 bases and J by 7 bases, with 13 bases between them.

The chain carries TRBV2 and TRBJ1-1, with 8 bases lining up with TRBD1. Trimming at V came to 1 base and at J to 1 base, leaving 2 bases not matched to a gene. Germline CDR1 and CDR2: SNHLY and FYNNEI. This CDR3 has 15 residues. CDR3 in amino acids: CASSEGTGTNTEAFF. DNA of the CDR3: TGTGCCAGCAGTGAAGGGACAGGGACGAACACTGAAGCTTTCTTT.

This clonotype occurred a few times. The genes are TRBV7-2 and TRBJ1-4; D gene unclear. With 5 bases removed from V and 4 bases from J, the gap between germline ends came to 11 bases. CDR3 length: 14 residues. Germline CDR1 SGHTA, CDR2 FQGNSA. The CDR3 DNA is TGTGCCAGCAGCCACTACCGGAATAATGAAAAACTGTTTTTT. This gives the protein CASSHYRNNEKLFF.

CDR3 residues: CASRNSGTQETQYF. CDR3 nucleotides: TGTGCCAGCAGAAATAGCGGTACCCAAGAGACCCAGTACTTC. The genes are TRBV6-6 and TRBJ2-5, with D possibly being TRBD2 (6 bases). The germline V gene encodes CDR1 MNHNY and CDR2 SVGAGI (reference sequence). Trimming took off 6 bases at V and 1 base at J, with 12 bases between the two ends. CDR3 length: 14 amino acids.

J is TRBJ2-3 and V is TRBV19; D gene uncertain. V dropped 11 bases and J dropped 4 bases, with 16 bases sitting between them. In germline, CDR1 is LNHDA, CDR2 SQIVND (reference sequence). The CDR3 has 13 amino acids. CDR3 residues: CASTPGRPDTQYF. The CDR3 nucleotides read TGTGCCTCAACTCCGGGTCGACCAGATACGCAGTATTTT.

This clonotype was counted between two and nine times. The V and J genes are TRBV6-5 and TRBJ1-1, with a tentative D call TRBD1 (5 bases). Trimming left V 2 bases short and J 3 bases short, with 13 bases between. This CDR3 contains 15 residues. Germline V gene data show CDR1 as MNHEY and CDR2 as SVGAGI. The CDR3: CASSYPGVGDTEAFF. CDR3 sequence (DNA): TGTGCCAGCAGTTACCCGGGGGTAGGGGACACTGAAGCTTTCTTT.

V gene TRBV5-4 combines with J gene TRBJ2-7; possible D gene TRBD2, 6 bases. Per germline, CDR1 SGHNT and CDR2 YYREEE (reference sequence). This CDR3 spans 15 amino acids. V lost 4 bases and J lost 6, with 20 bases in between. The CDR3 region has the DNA TGTGCCAGCAGCCCCATCCGGGGCGGGGATCGCGAGCAGTACTTC. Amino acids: CASSPIRGGDREQYF.

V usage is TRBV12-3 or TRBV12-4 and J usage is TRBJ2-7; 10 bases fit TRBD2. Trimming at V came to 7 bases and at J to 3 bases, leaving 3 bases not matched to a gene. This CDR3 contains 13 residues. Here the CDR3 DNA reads TGTGCCAGCACCAAGCGGGAGGGCTACGAGCAGTACTTC. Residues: CASTKREGYEQYF.